This T cell receptor beta chain was found in a study of regulatory T cells in long-lasting Graves disease. V lost 5 bases to trimming and J lost 0 bases; unmatched junction nucleotides: 7. This CDR3 is 17 amino acids long. Germline V gene data show CDR1 as SEHNR and CDR2 as FQNEAQ (reference sequence). Time point in this sample: newly diagnosed GD, antithyroid drugs for less than 3 months. The TCR library was made from RNA that had been extracted from PBMCs in TRIzol. Graves' disease diagnosis was established per American Thyroid Association guidelines. According to the study, TCR beta libraries were built with iRepertoire HTBI primers and CDR3-region Arm-PCR. TCRdb re-analysed the multiplex PCR reads in MiXCR, keeping a single row per CDR3 protein. The top ten clones hold about 10% of a sample with almost 450,000 distinct CDR3 sequences, about a sixth of them seen once. This clonotype showed up many times.

This sample also appeared in a second study, on T cells in Graves' hyperthyroidism and ophthalmopathy. In that study: The majority of expanded thyroid clonotypes above 0.001 also appeared in blood.

The source was peripheral blood mononuclear cells (PBMCs), collected at new diagnosis, from a patient treated with antithyroid drugs. The clonotype originates from a woman between 25 and 40 years old with Graves disease. The rearrangement uses TRBV7-9 and TRBJ2-3; TRBD2 agrees at 11 bases. The CDR3 DNA follows: TGTGCCAGCAGCAAGAGACTAGCGGGATTGAGCACAGATACGCAGTATTTT. Residues: CASSKRLAGLSTDTQYF.